This TCR beta chain was observed in a study of shared clonotypes between healthy human individuals. Into CD45RA+ naive and CD45RA-negative memory subsets, the CD4+ cells were split. In germline, CDR1 is LNHDA, CDR2 SQIVND (reference sequence). This CDR3 is 13 amino acids long. The V end was cut by 8 bases, the J end by 6 bases, with 13 bases between. The study ran the assay at deep level. Assay used: immunoSEQ multiplex PCR; TCRdb lists only in-frame clones, some missing. The data show 1,500,000 or so clones, around 98.5% seen once. This clonotype originated in a man younger than 45 in good health. The rearrangement links TRBV19 to TRBJ1-4, with D possibly TRBD1 on 6 matching bases. Material for sequencing was naive CD4+ T cells sorted from blood. Subset described: CD45RA+ positively selected. CDR3 sequence: CASSTGSYEKLFF. The CDR3 DNA is TGTGCCAGTTCGACAGGCTCGTATGAAAAACTGTTTTTT.